Described below is a single T cell receptor (beta chain) sequence and its context. Its antigen is still unknown. These data belong to a study of CD8+ T cells in alopecia areata. Extraction of RNA preceded its reverse transcription into cDNA, which served as the sequencing template. The data were produced by immunoSEQ multiplex PCR, yet TCRdb's version contains in-frame clones alone and is incomplete. The table has fewer than 150,000 clones, approximately 60% seen once. Notes on the study in general: Affected scalp, especially in alopecia totalis/universalis, had a higher clonality than normal scalp did. Scalp repertoires also include resident alphabeta T cells from normal skin. Mice showed clearer TCR sharing than patients did, a gap that was possibly HLA-related.

The V gene lost 5 bases and the J gene lost 12 bases, with 22 bases spanning the gap. The CDR3 loop spans 14 amino acids. The clonotype was recovered from a human donor in good health. Sequencing used CD4+ T cells sorted from blood. This chain links TRBV23-1 with TRBJ1-2; D ambiguous. TRBV23-1 has ORF status, its function being uncertain. CDR3 nucleotides: TGCGCCAGCAGTTGTGGTGCAGTGGAAGGCTGTGACACCTTC. Its protein is CASSCGAVEGCDTF.